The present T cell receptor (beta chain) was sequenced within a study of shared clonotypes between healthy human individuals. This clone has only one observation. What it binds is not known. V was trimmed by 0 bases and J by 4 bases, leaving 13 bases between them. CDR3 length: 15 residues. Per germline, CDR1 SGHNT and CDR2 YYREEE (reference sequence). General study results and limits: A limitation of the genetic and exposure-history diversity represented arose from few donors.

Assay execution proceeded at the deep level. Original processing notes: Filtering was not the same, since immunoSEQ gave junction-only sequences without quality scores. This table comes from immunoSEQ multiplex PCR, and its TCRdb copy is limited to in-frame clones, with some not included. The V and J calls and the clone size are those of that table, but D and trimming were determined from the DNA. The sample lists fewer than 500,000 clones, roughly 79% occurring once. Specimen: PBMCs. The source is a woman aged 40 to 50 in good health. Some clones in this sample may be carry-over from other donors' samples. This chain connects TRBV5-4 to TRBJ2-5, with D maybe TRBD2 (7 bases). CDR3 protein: CASSLAGGQGETQYF. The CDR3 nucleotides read TGTGCCAGCAGCTTGGCCGGGGGGCAGGGAGAGACCCAGTACTTC.